This T cell receptor beta chain came from a study of CD8 T cells in ankylosing spondylitis. Findings and limits, study-wide: As for the disease-linked clones, they showed a CD8+ phenotype and occurred at relatively low frequencies in peripheral blood. What appeared characteristic of ankylosing spondylitis blood was a TCR beta motif of under 10 highly homologous variants. There was reportedly significant enrichment of clones that were disease-linked in matched ankylosing spondylitis synovial fluid.

V lost 4 bases and J lost 4; bases outside the gene matches: 5. Germline V lookup: CDR1 DFQATT, CDR2 SNEGSKA (reference sequence). CDR3 length equals 13 residues. One entry per CDR3 protein, called by TCRdb with MiXCR from the 5' RACE reads. The data hold about 800,000 distinct CDR3 sequences, with roughly 12% observed a single time. This clonotype occurred many times. Its antigen is not identified. The chain combines TRBV20-1 with TRBJ1-1, with 8 bases lining up with TRBD1. Specimen: blood, either unsorted or a sorted T cell fraction (not recorded which). This sequence originates from a male donor with ankylosing spondylitis. The CDR3 sequence: CSATTGQGTEAFF. The CDR3 DNA sequence: TGCAGTGCTACTACCGGACAGGGCACTGAAGCTTTCTTT.